These 8 T cell receptor beta chains share one sample of origin, sequenced in a study of T cells in Graves' hyperthyroidism and ophthalmopathy. Amplified TCR beta CDR3 regions came from RNA transcripts. Carried out on the TCR CDR3, a first-round RT-PCR used the HTBI primer set. TCRdb re-derived calls from the multiplex PCR reads in MiXCR, one entry per CDR3 protein. This table has nearly 600,000 distinct CDR3 sequences, 11% to 15% appearing once. Specimen: blood. The receptors originated from a young woman with Graves' hyperthyroidism that later progressed to Graves' ophthalmopathy.

The rearrangement links TRBV19 to TRBJ2-1; 9 bases map to TRBD1. Per germline, CDR1 LNHDA and CDR2 SQIVND (reference sequence). The CDR3 is 13 residues long. V trimming: 5 bases; J trimming: 13 bases; junction bases outside the gene matches: 9. CDR3 DNA sequence: TGTGCCAGTAGTGGACCGGACAGGGGTCGACAGTTCTTC. It is translated as CASSGPDRGRQFF.

This chain uses TRBV4-1 with TRBJ2-2; maybe TRBD2 (6 bases). CDR3 length: 16 residues. The V and J ends lost 1 base and 5 bases respectively, with 14 bases between them. Looked up from germline, CDR1 is MGHRA and CDR2 is YSYEKL. The CDR3 region is CASSQGSGGETGELFF. In DNA form, the CDR3 reads TGCGCCAGCAGCCAAGGTAGCGGAGGTGAGACCGGGGAGCTGTTTTTT.

At least ten counts were recorded for this clonotype. The rearrangement links TRBV6-1 to TRBJ1-2; 7 bases are a match to TRBD1. This CDR3 has 13 residues. Germline CDR1 MNHNS, CDR2 SASEGT. V gave up 6 bases and J gave up 8 bases; unmatched junction bases: 9. CDR3 loop: CASRLTGLEGYTF. The CDR3 DNA is TGTGCCAGCAGATTGACAGGGTTGGAAGGCTACACCTTC.

Concerning this clonotype: This may arise from a read error, as a much more abundant clone is one base away. The chain has TRBV11-1 and TRBJ2-3; the D gene is possibly TRBD1 (6 bases). Germline CDR1 and CDR2: SGHAT and FQDESV (reference sequence). The CDR3 runs to 15 residues. CDR3 DNA: TGCGCCAGCAGCCGAGAACAGGGTTTCACAGGTACGCAGTATTTT. It specifies CASSREQGFTGTQYF.

In its sample, this clonotype was seen many times. The chain combines TRBV27 with TRBJ2-1; 7 bases are a match to TRBD1. The CDR3 sequence is 13 residues long. The J segment lost 7 bases and the V segment lost 2 bases, leaving 2 bases of the junction unmatched. Germline loops: CDR1 MNHEY, CDR2 SMNVEV (reference sequence). The CDR3 nucleotides read TGTGCCAGCAGTTTAACGACAGGGAATGAGCAGTTCTTC. Translation: CASSLTTGNEQFF.

This clonotype was detected many times. The chain is built from TRBV25-1 and TRBJ1-6, with a tentative D call TRBD1 (5 bases). The CDR3 is 15 residues long. Germline values: CDR1 MGHDK, CDR2 SYGVNS. The V end lost 0 bases, the J end lost 4 bases, and 7 bases lay between the germline ends. The CDR3 coding sequence is TGTGCCAGCAGTGAATACGAGGGGTATAATTCACCCCTCCACTTT. As protein: CASSEYEGYNSPLHF.

This clonotype was observed many times. The chain carries TRBV27 and TRBJ2-2; no clear D. Germline V CDR1 and CDR2: MNHEY, SMNVEV (reference sequence). The CDR3 runs to 13 residues. Trimming shortened V by 3 bases and J by 0 bases, and 2 bases separated the two germline ends. CDR3 in amino acids: CASSFSNTGELFF. In nucleotides, the CDR3 is TGTGCCAGCAGTTTCTCGAACACCGGGGAGCTGTTTTTT.

The V gene is TRBV5-5, the J gene TRBJ2-5; no reliable D call. The CDR3 spans 14 residues. The germline V and J ends were trimmed by 4 bases and 1 base, with 11 bases remaining between them. CDR1 and CDR2 (germline): SGHKS, YYEKEE (reference sequence). The CDR3 sequence is CASSGRRSQETQYF. The CDR3 region has the DNA TGTGCCAGCAGCGGTCGGCGGTCCCAAGAGACCCAGTACTTC.